This passage covers 11 T cell receptor beta chains from one sample sequenced in a study of blood T cell repertoires in COVID-19. Clones were sequenced by immunoSEQ multiplex PCR, and TCRdb holds only the in-frame ones, with some missing. The table records under 60,000 clones, almost 85% of them present only once. Sequencing was performed on peripheral blood. The receptor set was obtained from a man in his sixties with acute or convalescent COVID-19.

This clone was counted only a few times. The chain employs TRBV2 and TRBJ2-7; 8 bases are a match to TRBD1. Germline V CDR1 and CDR2: SNHLY, FYNNEI. The J segment lost 0 bases and the V segment lost 6 bases, leaving 4 bases of the junction unmatched. There are 14 residues in the CDR3. CDR3 loop: CASRGTGSSYEQYF. The CDR3 DNA sequence: TGTGCCAGCAGGGGGACAGGCAGCTCCTACGAGCAGTACTTC.

This chain uses TRBV7-8 with TRBJ2-3; tentative D call: TRBD2 (5 bases). Between the trimmed V and J ends, which lost 0 bases and 4 bases, there was a span of 14 bases. The germline V gene has CDR1 SGHVS and CDR2 FQNEAQ. The CDR3 runs 16 residues. DNA of the CDR3: TGTGCCAGCAGCTTAGCGGCCCTAGCTAGGGCAGATACGCAGTATTTT. As protein: CASSLAALARADTQYF.

The rearrangement uses TRBV14 and TRBJ2-7, with TRBD2 identical over 10 bases. The germline gives CDR1 SGHDN, CDR2 FVKESK. CDR3 size: 16 residues. V shed 3 bases and J 0 bases; nucleotides not matched to a gene: 5. The CDR3 DNA sequence: TGTGCCAGCAGCCATGGCCCTAGCGGGAGCTCCTACGAGCAGTACTTC. It codes for CASSHGPSGSSYEQYF.

The chain carries TRBV7-9 and TRBJ2-1; TRBD2 might be the D (6 bases). Trimming cost V 1 base and J 6 bases, with 10 bases left between them. The CDR3 totals 14 residues. The germline V gene has CDR1 SEHNR and CDR2 FQNEAQ (reference sequence). CDR3 DNA sequence: TGTGCCAGCAGCTTAGATGGCGGGATCAATGAGCAGTTCTTC. Its protein product is CASSLDGGINEQFF.

The rearrangement links TRBV12-5 to TRBJ2-1, with 14 bases lining up with TRBD2. Trimming at V came to 3 bases and at J to 9 bases, leaving 7 bases not matched to a gene. Germline V gene lookup returns CDR1 LGHNT and CDR2 FRNRAP. The CDR3 runs to 16 residues. The CDR3 coding sequence is TGTGCTAGTGGTTTTATGACTAGCGGGGGGGAAGGTGAGCAGTTCTTC. Translating it yields CASGFMTSGGEGEQFF.

In its sample, this clone was seen once. This chain links TRBV5-8 with TRBJ1-5, with D perhaps TRBD1 (5 bases). The CDR3 loop spans 16 amino acids. The V gene lost 0 bases and the J gene lost 7 bases, with 17 bases spanning the gap. The germline V gene has CDR1 SGHTS and CDR2 YDEGEE. The CDR3 sequence: CASSLEGLRGGQPQHF. Written as DNA, the CDR3 is TGTGCCAGCAGCTTGGAAGGCCTTAGGGGCGGACAGCCCCAGCATTTT.

The chain couples TRBV12-5 to TRBJ1-3, with 9 bases that match TRBD1. Germline CDR1 and CDR2: LGHNT and FRNRAP. V was pared by 3 bases and J by 1 base, with 1 base of the junction left unmatched. The CDR3 sequence is 15 residues long. The CDR3 bases are TGTGCTAGTGGTTTAGGGACAGGGTCTGGAAACACCATATATTTT. Its protein product is CASGLGTGSGNTIYF.

The chain is built from TRBV27 and TRBJ2-5; 9 nucleotides line up with TRBD2. Trimming took 5 bases from V and 5 from J; bases not matched to a gene: 6. Germline loops: CDR1 MNHEY, CDR2 SMNVEV (reference sequence). The CDR3 loop spans 14 amino acids. In DNA, the CDR3 is TGTGCCAGCAGTCTCGCGGGGGGGCTGGAGACCCAGTACTTC. This gives the protein CASSLAGGLETQYF.

The gene calls are TRBV2 and TRBJ2-3; 9 bases match TRBD2. Trimming took 3 bases from V and 5 from J; bases not matched to a gene: 3. CDR1 and CDR2 (germline): SNHLY, FYNNEI. CDR3 length: 14 amino acids. CDR3 residues: CASSETSGLDTQYF. The CDR3, as DNA: TGTGCCAGCAGTGAGACTAGCGGCCTAGATACGCAGTATTTT.

The chain has TRBV2 and TRBJ2-7, with a tentative D call TRBD2 (6 bases). With 3 bases removed from V and 2 bases from J, the gap between germline ends came to 8 bases. The germline CDR1 and CDR2 sequences are SNHLY and FYNNEI. The CDR3 runs to 13 residues. The CDR3 here is CASSDWGAYEQYF. The CDR3 region has the DNA TGTGCCAGCAGTGATTGGGGGGCCTACGAGCAGTACTTC. Full variable domain (missing parts from reference TRBV2 and TRBJ2-7): EPEVTQTPSHQVTQMGQEVILRCVPISNHLYFYWYRQILGQKVEFLVSFYNNEISEKSEIFDDQFSVERPDGSNFTLKIRSTKLEDSAMYFCASSDWGAYEQYFGPGTRLTVT.

This chain links TRBV5-1 with TRBJ2-3, with D possibly matching TRBD2 (5 bases). Trimming took off 3 bases at V and 3 bases at J, with 11 bases between the two ends. CDR3 length: 14 amino acids. In germline, CDR1 is SGHRS, CDR2 YFSETQ. The CDR3 reads CASSSTGMTDTQYF. For the CDR3, the DNA is TGCGCCAGCAGCTCAACGGGGATGACAGATACGCAGTATTTT. Full variable domain (outside the CDR3, taken from reference TRBV5-1 and TRBJ2-3): KAGVTQTPRYLIKTRGQQVTLSCSPISGHRSVSWYQQTPGQGLQFLFEYFSETQRNKGNFPGRFSGRQFSNSRSEMNVSTLELGDSALYLCASSSTGMTDTQYFGPGTRLTVL.